Listed below are T cell receptor beta chains from one sample, sequenced in a study of blood T cell repertoires in COVID-19. Sequencing was performed with immunoSEQ multiplex PCR; in TCRdb, only in-frame clones are kept and a portion is missing. The table lists about 64,000 clones, more than 60% of them singletons. The material sequenced was peripheral blood. These receptor sequences come from a human donor in a cohort sampled during active COVID-19. CDR3s include the opening cysteine and the closing phenylalanine or tryptophan. A D gene is named only where the DNA matches it firmly. Clone size is stated in some rows and not others, as once, few, many or a class when expanded.

TRBV5-1,TRBJ2-5,.,few,CASSLAGGSQTQYF,TGCGCCAGCAGCTTGGCCGGAGGGAGCCAGACCCAGTACTTC
TRBV28,TRBJ2-1,TRBD2,.,CASSFSPGTSGSDEQFF,TGTGCCAGCAGTTTTTCTCCCGGGACTAGCGGGAGTGATGAGCAGTTCTTC
TRBV27,TRBJ1-5,.,.,CASSLAGGQPQHF,TGTGCCAGCAGTTTGGCAGGAGGTCAGCCCCAGCATTTT
TRBV5-4,TRBJ1-2,.,.,CASSLLQGDYGYTF,TGTGCCAGCAGCTTGTTACAGGGAGATTATGGCTACACCTTC
TRBV30,TRBJ2-2,.,.,CAWSDQGTGELFF,TGTGCCTGGAGTGACCAGGGCACCGGGGAGCTGTTTTTT
TRBV19,TRBJ1-5,.,.,CASSLKQGPQPQHF,TGTGCCAGTAGCCTTAAACAGGGCCCTCAGCCCCAGCATTTT
TRBV6-4,TRBJ2-1,TRBD2,.,CASSGGRLANYNEQFF,TGTGCCAGCAGTGGGGGAAGACTAGCGAATTACAATGAGCAGTTCTTC
TRBV6-1,TRBJ2-1,TRBD2,.,CASSERSSSGTSSYNEQFF,TGTGCCAGCAGTGAACGAAGTTCTAGCGGGACGAGCTCCTACAATGAGCAGTTCTTC
TRBV4-1,TRBJ2-1,.,.,CASSPTGQSSYNEQFF,TGCGCCAGCAGCCCTACTGGACAAAGCTCCTACAATGAGCAGTTCTTC
TRBV18,TRBJ1-1,.,.,CASSPPAIRDTEAFF,TGTGCCAGCTCACCACCGGCCATCAGGGACACTGAAGCTTTCTTT
TRBV19,TRBJ1-5,.,once,CASSMNRDQPQHF,TGTGCCAGTAGTATGAACAGGGATCAGCCCCAGCATTTT
TRBV11-2,TRBJ1-1,TRBD1,.,CASSPRGGQGSRNTEAFF,TGTGCCAGCAGCCCAAGGGGGGGACAGGGGAGCAGGAACACTGAAGCTTTCTTT
TRBV5-1,TRBJ1-1,.,once,CASSPLAGGNTEAFF,TGCGCCAGCAGCCCCCTAGCCGGGGGGAACACTGAAGCTTTCTTT
TRBV12-3/TRBV12-4,TRBJ2-7,TRBD2,.,CASSLRGGYEQYF,TGTGCCAGCAGTTTACGGGGGGGGTACGAGCAGTACTTC
TRBV30,TRBJ1-5,.,.,CAWSVGGKGQPQHF,TGTGCCTGGAGTGTTGGGGGCAAGGGACAGCCCCAGCATTTT
TRBV19,TRBJ2-3,TRBD2,.,CASSIGNSGSTDTQYF,TGTGCCAGTAGTATAGGAAATAGCGGGAGCACAGATACGCAGTATTTT
TRBV6-2/TRBV6-3,TRBJ2-7,.,.,CASSYSWGPYEQYF,TGTGCCAGCAGTTACAGTTGGGGCCCCTACGAGCAGTACTTC
TRBV6-5,TRBJ2-3,.,.,CASRQVSPDTQYF,TGTGCCAGCAGACAAGTTAGCCCAGATACGCAGTATTTT
TRBV10-2,TRBJ2-2,TRBD2,once,CASRPAGGPGELFF,TGCGCCAGCAGACCGGCGGGAGGGCCTGGGGAGCTGTTTTTT
TRBV9,TRBJ2-1,TRBD2,.,CASSVATSLAGGDNEQFF,TGTGCCAGCAGCGTAGCCACGTCACTAGCGGGAGGGGACAATGAGCAGTTCTTC
TRBV7-6,TRBJ2-7,.,once,CASSSRLWGPYEQYF,TGTGCCAGCAGCTCAAGATTGTGGGGCCCCTACGAGCAGTACTTC
TRBV28,TRBJ1-5,.,many,CASGGPFVPQHF,TGTGCCAGTGGGGGCCCTTTCGTACCCCAGCATTTT
TRBV28,TRBJ2-6,.,.,CASSLTAAGANVLTF,TGTGCCAGCAGTTTAACGGCGGCTGGGGCCAACGTCCTGACTTTC
TRBV20-1,TRBJ2-1,.,.,CSASRGGRNNEQFF,TGCAGTGCTAGTCGCGGTGGGAGAAACAATGAGCAGTTCTTC
TRBV28,TRBJ1-6,.,.,CASSLLGGKGNSPLHF,TGTGCCAGCAGTTTATTAGGGGGAAAGGGGAATTCACCCCTCCACTTT
TRBV18,TRBJ2-5,TRBD2,.,CASSPPAGAKETQYF,TGTGCCAGCTCACCACCGGCGGGAGCCAAAGAGACCCAGTACTTC
TRBV18,TRBJ2-7,TRBD1,once,CASSPGPGQGNPYEQYF,TGTGCCAGCTCACCAGGGCCGGGACAGGGAAATCCCTACGAGCAGTACTTC
TRBV4-2,TRBJ1-1,.,.,CASSQDHTDTEAFF,TGTGCCAGCAGCCAAGATCATACAGACACTGAAGCTTTCTTT
TRBV12-3/TRBV12-4,TRBJ1-2,.,.,CASRGTLGFGYTF,TGTGCCAGCAGAGGGACACTAGGTTTCGGCTACACCTTC
TRBV6-5,TRBJ2-7,.,.,CASRGETYEQYF,TGTGCCAGCAGGGGCGAGACCTATGAGCAGTACTTC
TRBV18,TRBJ1-1,.,.,CASSPDREAFF,TGTGCCAGCTCACCGGACAGAGAAGCTTTCTTT
TRBV6-2/TRBV6-3,TRBJ2-1,TRBD1,.,CASSCDRDGEGDEQFF,TGTGCCAGCAGTTGCGACAGGGACGGAGAGGGAGATGAGCAGTTCTTC
TRBV7-3,TRBJ2-1,TRBD2,once,CASSLMGGSSYNEQFF,TGTGCCAGCAGCTTAATGGGAGGGTCCTCCTACAATGAGCAGTTCTTC
TRBV28,TRBJ1-5,.,.,CASRRGTLRDQPQHF,TGTGCCAGCAGGAGGGGGACCCTGAGGGATCAGCCCCAGCATTTT
TRBV29-1,TRBJ1-6,.,once,CSALDSSYNSPLHF,TGCAGCGCCCTGGACAGTTCCTATAATTCACCCCTCCACTTT
TRBV14,TRBJ1-2,TRBD1,.,CASSNRGGQGNYGYTF,TGTGCCAGCAGCAACCGAGGGGGACAGGGGAACTATGGCTACACCTTC
TRBV6-2/TRBV6-3,TRBJ1-2,TRBD1,.,CASSSTGTGYGGYTF,TGTGCCAGCAGTTCCACCGGGACAGGGTATGGCGGCTACACCTTC
TRBV28,TRBJ2-2,TRBD2,.,CASSLSPTSGSLLAGELFF,TGTGCCAGCAGCCTTTCCCCGACTAGCGGGAGCTTGTTGGCCGGGGAGCTGTTTTTT
TRBV5-6,TRBJ2-1,TRBD2,.,CASSSAMVGTSGPEQFF,TGTGCCAGCAGCTCCGCCATGGTTGGGACTAGCGGGCCAGAGCAGTTCTTC
TRBV10-3,TRBJ2-7,TRBD2,.,CAISESGSSGIRGEQYF,TGTGCCATCAGTGAGTCGGGCTCTAGCGGGATAAGGGGCGAGCAGTACTTC
TRBV5-4,TRBJ1-1,.,.,CASSFGGDPNTEAFF,TGTGCCAGCAGCTTCGGAGGGGACCCGAACACTGAAGCTTTCTTT
TRBV5-4,TRBJ2-1,TRBD2,.,CASNPKGSGSLNEQFF,TGTGCCAGCAATCCTAAAGGTAGCGGGAGCCTGAATGAGCAGTTCTTC
TRBV7-9,TRBJ1-1,TRBD1,.,CASSPPNQGAGNTEAFF,TGTGCCAGCAGCCCGCCCAATCAGGGGGCAGGGAACACTGAAGCTTTCTTT
TRBV28,TRBJ2-1,.,.,CASSLRDHRDNEQFF,TGTGCCAGCAGTTTGCGGGATCACCGGGACAATGAGCAGTTCTTC
TRBV2,TRBJ2-7,.,.,CASSDTTGSYEQYF,TGTGCCAGCAGTGATACCACAGGGTCCTACGAGCAGTACTTC